These T cell receptor beta chains were read from a single sample in a study of T cell responses to AZD1222 COVID-19 vaccine. Sequencing was performed with immunoSEQ multiplex PCR; in TCRdb, only in-frame clones are kept and a portion is missing. There are 150,000 to 200,000 clones in the sample; about 89% occur only once, and about 1.5% lies in the top ten. Specimen: peripheral blood, collected on day 0 of AZD1222 vaccination. The receptors here all came from an adult in good health. The CDR3 runs from the conserved cysteine through the conserved F or W. D genes are given only for firm matches. Clone size is given for some rows only: seen once, a few or many times, or a class if the clone is expanded.

CDR3 DNA: TGTGCCAGCAGCTTACTCACAGGGACCGGTGAAAAACTGTTTTTT
CDR3 protein: CASSLLTGTGEKLFF
V gene: TRBV7-9
D gene: NA
clone size: NA
J gene: TRBJ1-4
CDR3 length: 15

CDR3 DNA: TGTGCCAGCAGCTTGGGTGGGATTCATCAGCCCCAGCATTTT
CDR3 protein: CASSLGGIHQPQHF
V gene: TRBV5-6
D gene: NA
clone size: once
J gene: TRBJ1-5
CDR3 length: 14

CDR3 DNA: TGTGCCATCAGTGGCACAGGGAGATCTAACTATGGCTACACCTTC
CDR3 protein: CAISGTGRSNYGYTF
V gene: TRBV10-3
D gene: NA
clone size: NA
J gene: TRBJ1-2
CDR3 length: 15

CDR3 DNA: TGTGCCAGCAATATGGGACTAGCCGTAACCTTAACCTACGAGCAGTACTTC
CDR3 protein: CASNMGLAVTLTYEQYF
V gene: TRBV5-6
D gene: TRBD2
clone size: NA
J gene: TRBJ2-7
CDR3 length: 17

CDR3 DNA: TGTGCCAGCAGCGGGAAAATGAACACTGAAGCTTTCTTT
CDR3 protein: CASSGKMNTEAFF
V gene: TRBV9
D gene: NA
clone size: many
J gene: TRBJ1-1
CDR3 length: 13

CDR3 DNA: TGCAGCGCGACCACTACCTACGAGCAGTACTTC
CDR3 protein: CSATTTYEQYF
V gene: TRBV29-1
D gene: NA
clone size: NA
J gene: TRBJ2-7
CDR3 length: 11

CDR3 DNA: TGTGCCAGCAGTGGGACAGCCCAAGAGACCCAGTACTTC
CDR3 protein: CASSGTAQETQYF
V gene: TRBV12-3/TRBV12-4
D gene: TRBD1
clone size: few
J gene: TRBJ2-5
CDR3 length: 13

CDR3 DNA: TGTGCCAGCAGCTCCAGAGACGGGAACTACGAGCAGTACTTC
CDR3 protein: CASSSRDGNYEQYF
V gene: TRBV7-2
D gene: NA
clone size: NA
J gene: TRBJ2-7
CDR3 length: 14

CDR3 DNA: TGCAGTGCTGGTAGGGATGAGCAGTTCTTC
CDR3 protein: CSAGRDEQFF
V gene: TRBV20-1
D gene: NA
clone size: NA
J gene: TRBJ2-1
CDR3 length: 10

CDR3 DNA: TGTGCCAGCAGCTCCGGGACCACAGGGGGTTCACCCCTCCACTTT
CDR3 protein: CASSSGTTGGSPLHF
V gene: TRBV7-3
D gene: TRBD1
clone size: once
J gene: TRBJ1-6
CDR3 length: 15

CDR3 DNA: TGCGCCAGCAGTGAGAGATCTAGCTTTTTTCGAGAGACCCAGTACTTC
CDR3 protein: CASSERSSFFRETQYF
V gene: TRBV10-1
D gene: NA
clone size: NA
J gene: TRBJ2-5
CDR3 length: 16

CDR3 DNA: TGTGCCAGCAGCTTAAGCGGGGCAGTTTACAATGAGCAGTTCTTC
CDR3 protein: CASSLSGAVYNEQFF
V gene: TRBV7-2
D gene: TRBD2
clone size: NA
J gene: TRBJ2-1
CDR3 length: 15

CDR3 DNA: TGCGCCCGCAGCGGCGGGGGGGCCCCCAGCACCGGGGAGCTGTTTTTT
CDR3 protein: CARSGGGAPSTGELFF
V gene: TRBV5-1
D gene: TRBD2
clone size: NA
J gene: TRBJ2-2
CDR3 length: 16

CDR3 DNA: TGTGCTAGTGGGTCAGGACTAGCGGGAGTGAGGGATGAGCAGTTCTTC
CDR3 protein: CASGSGLAGVRDEQFF
V gene: TRBV12-5
D gene: TRBD2
clone size: NA
J gene: TRBJ2-1
CDR3 length: 16

CDR3 DNA: TGTGCCAGCAAATGGACGGGAGGTACCTACGAGCAGTACTTC
CDR3 protein: CASKWTGGTYEQYF
V gene: TRBV2
D gene: TRBD2
clone size: NA
J gene: TRBJ2-7
CDR3 length: 14

CDR3 DNA: TGTGCCAGCAGTCACCCAGACAGGGACGTAAACACCATATATTTT
CDR3 protein: CASSHPDRDVNTIYF
V gene: TRBV28
D gene: TRBD1
clone size: NA
J gene: TRBJ1-3
CDR3 length: 15

CDR3 DNA: TGTGCCAGCAGTCGGCCGGGCATTAACACTGAAGCTTTCTTT
CDR3 protein: CASSRPGINTEAFF
V gene: TRBV27
D gene: NA
clone size: NA
J gene: TRBJ1-1
CDR3 length: 14

CDR3 DNA: TGTGCCAGCAGCCAAGGGGTAGCGGGGGGGTACAATGAGCAGTTCTTC
CDR3 protein: CASSQGVAGGYNEQFF
V gene: TRBV3-1/TRBV3-2
D gene: TRBD2
clone size: NA
J gene: TRBJ2-1
CDR3 length: 16

CDR3 DNA: TGTGCCAGCAGCCCCGCGGCAGCAGACAATGAGCAGTTCTTC
CDR3 protein: CASSPAAADNEQFF
V gene: TRBV7-3
D gene: NA
clone size: NA
J gene: TRBJ2-1
CDR3 length: 14

CDR3 DNA: TGTGCCAGCAGAGTTGTAGGGAGCTCCTACAATGAGCAGTTCTTC
CDR3 protein: CASRVVGSSYNEQFF
V gene: TRBV5-4
D gene: NA
clone size: NA
J gene: TRBJ2-1
CDR3 length: 15

CDR3 DNA: TGTGCCAGCTCACTCAACAGTCTCGATGGCTACACCTTC
CDR3 protein: CASSLNSLDGYTF
V gene: TRBV18
D gene: NA
clone size: NA
J gene: TRBJ1-2
CDR3 length: 13

CDR3 DNA: TGTGCCAGCAGCCCCCGTGGGGAACCCGGCGTCGAGCAGTACTTC
CDR3 protein: CASSPRGEPGVEQYF
V gene: TRBV28
D gene: NA
clone size: NA
J gene: TRBJ2-7
CDR3 length: 15

CDR3 DNA: TGTGCCAGCAGCCCGTGGGACAGGGTGGGCTACACCTTC
CDR3 protein: CASSPWDRVGYTF
V gene: TRBV11-2
D gene: TRBD1
clone size: NA
J gene: TRBJ1-2
CDR3 length: 13

CDR3 DNA: TGTGCCAGCAGTTACGACAGGGGCTACACTGAAGCTTTCTTT
CDR3 protein: CASSYDRGYTEAFF
V gene: TRBV6-2/TRBV6-3
D gene: TRBD1
clone size: NA
J gene: TRBJ1-1
CDR3 length: 14

CDR3 DNA: TGTGCCAGCAGCTTAACCGGGACGACCAATTCACCCCTCCACTTT
CDR3 protein: CASSLTGTTNSPLHF
V gene: TRBV2
D gene: NA
clone size: once
J gene: TRBJ1-6
CDR3 length: 15

CDR3 DNA: TGTGCCAGCAGTTTAGGAGGGGCGCGTGACACTGAAGCTTTCTTT
CDR3 protein: CASSLGGARDTEAFF
V gene: TRBV28
D gene: NA
clone size: NA
J gene: TRBJ1-1
CDR3 length: 15

CDR3 DNA: TGTGCCAGCAGCCAAAGACTCCCCGGGACGGCTACCGGGGAGCTGTTTTTT
CDR3 protein: CASSQRLPGTATGELFF
V gene: TRBV14
D gene: NA
clone size: NA
J gene: TRBJ2-2
CDR3 length: 17

CDR3 DNA: TGTGCCAGCAGCTTAGCGGGGAGTATAATCGGGGAAAAACTGTTTTTT
CDR3 protein: CASSLAGSIIGEKLFF
V gene: TRBV7-8
D gene: NA
clone size: NA
J gene: TRBJ1-4
CDR3 length: 16

CDR3 DNA: TGTGCCTGGAGCCCCGGACAGGGGAGGGTGAACACTGAAGCTTTCTTT
CDR3 protein: CAWSPGQGRVNTEAFF
V gene: TRBV30
D gene: TRBD1
clone size: NA
J gene: TRBJ1-1
CDR3 length: 16

CDR3 DNA: TGTGCCAGCAGCCTGGACAGTAGCAATCAGCCCCAGCATTTT
CDR3 protein: CASSLDSSNQPQHF
V gene: TRBV7-2
D gene: NA
clone size: NA
J gene: TRBJ1-5
CDR3 length: 14

CDR3 DNA: TGTGCCTGGAAGGGCAGTTCCTACGAGCAGTACTTC
CDR3 protein: CAWKGSSYEQYF
V gene: TRBV30
D gene: NA
clone size: NA
J gene: TRBJ2-7
CDR3 length: 12

CDR3 DNA: TGCGCCAGCAGCCCTGCTGGCGGGACAGTGCGTGAAAAACTGTTTTTT
CDR3 protein: CASSPAGGTVREKLFF
V gene: TRBV5-1
D gene: TRBD1
clone size: once
J gene: TRBJ1-4
CDR3 length: 16

CDR3 DNA: TGTGCCATCAGCGCCGCAGGGGTGGGCAATCAGCCCCAGCATTTT
CDR3 protein: CAISAAGVGNQPQHF
V gene: TRBV10-3
D gene: NA
clone size: once
J gene: TRBJ1-5
CDR3 length: 15

CDR3 DNA: TGCGCCAGCAGCCAAGATCTGGACCAAAAGTATGGCTACACCTTC
CDR3 protein: CASSQDLDQKYGYTF
V gene: TRBV4-1
D gene: NA
clone size: few
J gene: TRBJ1-2
CDR3 length: 15

CDR3 DNA: TGTGCCAGTAGTTCCAATCGACAGGGCAATCAGCCCCAGCATTTT
CDR3 protein: CASSSNRQGNQPQHF
V gene: TRBV19
D gene: NA
clone size: NA
J gene: TRBJ1-5
CDR3 length: 15

CDR3 DNA: TGTGCCAGCAGGGGTTCGGGAGCAGATACGCAGTATTTT
CDR3 protein: CASRGSGADTQYF
V gene: TRBV28
D gene: NA
clone size: NA
J gene: TRBJ2-3
CDR3 length: 13

CDR3 DNA: TGTGCCAGCAGCCCCCGGGCTGGGGGTGTAGAGACCCAGTACTTC
CDR3 protein: CASSPRAGGVETQYF
V gene: TRBV7-2
D gene: NA
clone size: NA
J gene: TRBJ2-5
CDR3 length: 15

CDR3 DNA: TGTGCCAGTACGAGCAGCGAGGGCCGCGCCGGGGAGCTGTTTTTT
CDR3 protein: CASTSSEGRAGELFF
V gene: TRBV19
D gene: NA
clone size: NA
J gene: TRBJ2-2
CDR3 length: 15

CDR3 DNA: TGTGCCAGTAGTATGGTAACAGGACGATCTGGCTACACCTTC
CDR3 protein: CASSMVTGRSGYTF
V gene: TRBV19
D gene: NA
clone size: NA
J gene: TRBJ1-2
CDR3 length: 14

CDR3 DNA: TGTGCCAGTGGAGGGGGTGGGAACACCGGGGAGCTGTTTTTT
CDR3 protein: CASGGGGNTGELFF
V gene: TRBV19
D gene: NA
clone size: NA
J gene: TRBJ2-2
CDR3 length: 14

CDR3 DNA: TGTGCCAGCAGCTTAGCGCTTGTAAGTGGCACTGAAGCTTTCTTT
CDR3 protein: CASSLALVSGTEAFF
V gene: TRBV7-2
D gene: NA
clone size: NA
J gene: TRBJ1-1
CDR3 length: 15

CDR3 DNA: TGTGCCAGCAGGCGGACTAGCGGCTACAATGAGCAGTTCTTC
CDR3 protein: CASRRTSGYNEQFF
V gene: TRBV27
D gene: TRBD2
clone size: NA
J gene: TRBJ2-1
CDR3 length: 14

CDR3 DNA: TGTGCCAGCAGCCTCAACGATGGCTACACCTTC
CDR3 protein: CASSLNDGYTF
V gene: TRBV5-4
D gene: NA
clone size: NA
J gene: TRBJ1-2
CDR3 length: 11

CDR3 DNA: TGCGCCAGCAGCCAAGATGAACGCAGCGCCCGCTCCTACAATGAGCAGTTCTTC
CDR3 protein: CASSQDERSARSYNEQFF
V gene: TRBV4-1
D gene: NA
clone size: NA
J gene: TRBJ2-1
CDR3 length: 18

CDR3 DNA: TGCGCCAGCAGCTTGGACTCAACTGAGCAGTTCTTC
CDR3 protein: CASSLDSTEQFF
V gene: TRBV5-1
D gene: NA
clone size: NA
J gene: TRBJ2-1
CDR3 length: 12

CDR3 DNA: TGTGCCAGTAGGGATGCAGCTTGGGGCACTGAAGCTTTCTTT
CDR3 protein: CASRDAAWGTEAFF
V gene: TRBV19
D gene: NA
clone size: once
J gene: TRBJ1-1
CDR3 length: 14

CDR3 DNA: TGTGCCAGCAGTTCAAGCCGGGACAGGGATGAAAAACTGTTTTTT
CDR3 protein: CASSSSRDRDEKLFF
V gene: TRBV6-6
D gene: TRBD1
clone size: NA
J gene: TRBJ1-4
CDR3 length: 15

CDR3 DNA: TGCAGCGGGTCGACTAGCGGGACCTACGAGCAGTACTTC
CDR3 protein: CSGSTSGTYEQYF
V gene: TRBV29-1
D gene: TRBD2
clone size: NA
J gene: TRBJ2-7
CDR3 length: 13

CDR3 DNA: TGTGCCAGCAGTGAAACAGGGGGCTTCGGTCAGCCCCAGCATTTT
CDR3 protein: CASSETGGFGQPQHF
V gene: TRBV25-1
D gene: TRBD1
clone size: NA
J gene: TRBJ1-5
CDR3 length: 15

CDR3 DNA: TGTGCCAGCAGCTTTCAGGACAGGAACACTGAAGCTTTCTTT
CDR3 protein: CASSFQDRNTEAFF
V gene: TRBV7-9
D gene: NA
clone size: NA
J gene: TRBJ1-1
CDR3 length: 14

CDR3 DNA: TGTGCCAGCAGCCCGGGGGTAGGGCCGGGCGGCTACACCTTC
CDR3 protein: CASSPGVGPGGYTF
V gene: TRBV7-9
D gene: NA
clone size: NA
J gene: TRBJ1-2
CDR3 length: 14

CDR3 DNA: TGTGCCAGCAGCTCCCGGAATGAGCAGTTCTTC
CDR3 protein: CASSSRNEQFF
V gene: TRBV16
D gene: NA
clone size: NA
J gene: TRBJ2-1
CDR3 length: 11

CDR3 DNA: TGTGCCAGCAGTTTATTTCACGGTCAGCCCCAGCATTTT
CDR3 protein: CASSLFHGQPQHF
V gene: TRBV28
D gene: NA
clone size: NA
J gene: TRBJ1-5
CDR3 length: 13

CDR3 DNA: TGCGCCAGCAGCCAATATGACAGATCTGGAAACACCATATATTTT
CDR3 protein: CASSQYDRSGNTIYF
V gene: TRBV4-1
D gene: NA
clone size: NA
J gene: TRBJ1-3
CDR3 length: 15

CDR3 DNA: TGCAGCGTTGACGGGAGGGCCGACAATGAGCAGTTCTTC
CDR3 protein: CSVDGRADNEQFF
V gene: TRBV29-1
D gene: TRBD2
clone size: NA
J gene: TRBJ2-1
CDR3 length: 13